The TCR beta chain described here comes from a study of T cells in Graves' hyperthyroidism and ophthalmopathy. This clonotype was counted many times. Antigen unknown. Not enrolled were patients with uncontrolled infection, other autoimmune disease, pregnancy or lactation. This sample holds PBMCs from 10 ml fresh peripheral blood. Points from the study as a whole: Among clonotypes expanded in thyroid above 0.001, most were also found in blood. Ophthalmopathy got predicted by the model a median about 6.7 months before its onset.

The CDR3 consists of 14 residues. Trimming pared 3 bases from V and 3 bases from J, leaving 11 bases between. TCR beta CDR3 sequences were amplified from RNA transcripts. The study used the HTBI primer set for a first-round RT-PCR of the TCR CDR3. One entry per CDR3 protein, called by TCRdb with MiXCR from the multiplex PCR reads. Among 450,000 to 650,000 distinct CDR3 sequences, 13% to 15% were seen once, and the ten largest hold roughly 6.9%. The specimen sequenced was blood. The rearrangement links TRBV12-3 or TRBV12-4 to TRBJ1-2; the D is unclear. The TCR comes from a woman between 18 and 30 years old with Graves' ophthalmopathy. The CDR3 sequence is CASSLGGIDYGYTF. CDR3 coding DNA: TGTGCCAGCAGTTTGGGTGGTATTGACTATGGCTACACCTTC.